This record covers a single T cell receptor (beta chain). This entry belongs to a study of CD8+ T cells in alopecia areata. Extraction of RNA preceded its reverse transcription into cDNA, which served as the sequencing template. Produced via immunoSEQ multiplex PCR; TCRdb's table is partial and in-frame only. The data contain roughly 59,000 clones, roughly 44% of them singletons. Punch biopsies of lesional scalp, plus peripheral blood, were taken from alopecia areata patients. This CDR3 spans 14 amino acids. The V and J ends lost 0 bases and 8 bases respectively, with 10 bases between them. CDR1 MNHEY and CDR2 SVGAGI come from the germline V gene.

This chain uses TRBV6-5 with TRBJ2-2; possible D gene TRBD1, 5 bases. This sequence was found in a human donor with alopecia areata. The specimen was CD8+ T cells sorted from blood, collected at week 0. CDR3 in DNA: TGTGCCAGCAGTTACTCGACAGCGCCGGGGGAGCTGTTTTTT. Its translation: CASSYSTAPGELFF.